Listed below are T cell receptor beta chains from one sample, sequenced in a study of naive and memory T cell subsets. Each CDR3 protein is one row after TCRdb ran MiXCR on the UMI-ligation and nested PCR reads. The table lists 98,000 or so distinct CDR3 sequences, over 9% of them singletons. Sequencing used naive CD4+ T cells from blood. These receptors came from a human donor in good health. The CDR3 runs from the conserved cysteine through the conserved F or W.

v_call cdr3_aa
TRBV6-1 CASAEELIEQFF
TRBV28 CASSLGRAPNTGELFF
TRBV9 CASSVDPGQSYGYTF
TRBV19 CASSRRQGRISLGTGELFF
TRBV5-6 CASSFLAMNTEAFF
TRBV29-1 CSVHGTLVPFGYTF
TRBV30 CAWRQSNSYYEQYF
TRBV12-3/TRBV12-4 CASSLAVSPNTQYF
TRBV7-4 CASSLAPISALSTDTQYF
TRBV5-1 CASSLGGPTDTQYF
TRBV12-3/TRBV12-4 CASSQMGYRAFF
TRBV4-3 CASSQDHGQRFYGYTF
TRBV7-8 CASSLTGPSEKLFF
TRBV28 CASIGQLNTEAFF
TRBV6-4 CASSDTHSGANVLTF
TRBV7-2 CASSLMWTTGSVKDTQYF
TRBV2 CASSESRGYSGGYTF
TRBV10-3 CAISAGSSGDTQYF
TRBV2 CAGRPGDRSTDTQYF
TRBV7-9 CASSLNRIGADTQYF
TRBV2 CASSWTSGTEAFF
TRBV21-1 CASSYPGTNPYNEQFF
TRBV4-3 CASSRTGTGVSGVNVLTF
TRBV20-1 CSARIREPGEKLFF
TRBV7-6 CASSLLDSSYEQYF
TRBV20-1 CSASEGGASYNEQFF
TRBV7-9 CASSFPLGAGANVLTF
TRBV20-1 CSASPDVGRRPYNEQFF
TRBV7-3 CASRSDAGNTEAFF
TRBV20-1 CSARDGRDPKNIQYF
TRBV12-3/TRBV12-4 CASSARDRGPDTQYF
TRBV2 CASSDMEQIGQPQHF
TRBV7-2 CASSGGTSTDTQYF
TRBV7-2 CASSSTRRAADQETQYF
TRBV6-2/TRBV6-3 CASSYPRFSGTYEQYF
TRBV4-2 CASSQAGTSGRAPYF
TRBV27 CAERGAKGADTQYF
TRBV11-2 CASSLGAGGGQYNEQFF
TRBV6-2/TRBV6-3 CASMREGSPLHF
TRBV6-2/TRBV6-3 CASSLGQGDQPQHF
TRBV24-1 CATSVQGGMEETQYF
TRBV29-1 CSVEDQLAGGFGDTQYF
TRBV11-3 CASSSILTMNTQYF
TRBV19 CASRSGRLYNEQFF
TRBV20-1 CSADQTDTQYF
TRBV4-2 CASSQPQGKTEAFF
TRBV20-1 CSARGVDGYTF
TRBV7-3 CASSLTLRSSYNEQFF
TRBV11-1 CASSEGTANQPQHF
TRBV29-1 CSVLQIMNTEAFF
TRBV7-2 CASSLSVSQYGYTF
TRBV7-2 CASSSEGRVGSFEQYF
TRBV12-3/TRBV12-4 CASSSHSERLGEKLFF
TRBV3-1 CASSQVAGANVLTF
TRBV20-1 CSARKAGANVLTF
TRBV19 CASSTRDRDYNEQFF
TRBV19 CASSPLGGVIVETQYF
TRBV9 CASSQFSGEATEAFF
TRBV7-3 CASSSSGVDTQYF